The 27 T cell receptor beta chains in this list originate from one sample, sequenced in a study of chemoradiotherapy in HPV16-positive cancers. Profiling relied on immunoSEQ multiplex PCR, and the TCRdb table lists in-frame clones only, not all of them. The sample lists thousands of clones; around 74% were seen once. Sequenced material: tumor tissue, taken from a patient who underwent chemoradiotherapy. These TCRs come from a human donor with HPV-associated anogenital cancer.

The chain recombines TRBV19 with TRBJ1-4; 10 bases are a match to TRBD1. This CDR3 region has 13 residues. Trimming cost V 7 bases and J 8 bases; bases outside gene matches: 4. Germline V CDR1 and CDR2: LNHDA, SQIVND (reference sequence). The DNA for the CDR3 is TGTGCCAGTACCCGGGACAGGGGCGAAAAACTGTTTTTT. This translates into CASTRDRGEKLFF.

The J gene is TRBJ2-7, the V gene TRBV5-1; D is unresolved. CDR1 and CDR2 from the germline V gene are SGHRS and YFSETQ. This CDR3 region has 12 residues. The V gene lost 4 bases and the J gene lost 5 bases, with 10 bases spanning the gap. The CDR3, as DNA: TGCGCCAGCAGCCTGGGTAAAAACGAGCAGTACTTC. Its protein product is CASSLGKNEQYF.

The chain recombines TRBV19 with TRBJ1-5, with TRBD1 matching 8 bases. This CDR3 is built from 15 residues. V gave up 6 bases and J gave up 2 bases; unmatched junction bases: 6. Per germline, CDR1 LNHDA and CDR2 SQIVND (reference sequence). The CDR3 sequence: CASRVGQGGNQPQHF. The DNA of the CDR3 is TGTGCCAGTAGGGTCGGACAGGGCGGCAATCAGCCCCAGCATTTT. Full variable domain (missing parts from reference TRBV19 and TRBJ1-5): DGGITQSPKYLFRKEGQNVTLSCEQNLNHDAMYWYRQDPGQGLRLIYYSQIVNDFQKGDIAEGYSVSREKKESFPLTVTSAQKNPTAFYLCASRVGQGGNQPQHFGDGTRLSIL.

This chain uses TRBV5-4 with TRBJ1-3, with D unclear. CDR1 and CDR2 from the germline V gene are SGHNT and YYREEE (reference sequence). CDR3 length: 12 amino acids. V dropped 3 bases and J dropped 7 bases, with 8 bases sitting between them. The CDR3 here is CASSWESNTIYF. CDR3 DNA sequence: TGTGCCAGCAGCTGGGAGTCGAACACCATATATTTT.

The chain couples TRBV5-4 to TRBJ1-2; D gene uncertain. The CDR3 runs to 14 residues. With 0 bases removed from V and 2 bases from J, the gap between germline ends came to 8 bases. Germline V gene lookup returns CDR1 SGHNT and CDR2 YYREEE (reference sequence). The CDR3 reads CASSLVGANYGYTF. The DNA for the CDR3 is TGTGCCAGCAGCTTGGTGGGAGCAAACTATGGCTACACCTTC.

This clone was picked up one time. The chain has TRBV7-3 and TRBJ1-6, with TRBD1 as a possible D gene (6 bases). Trimming took off 5 bases at V and 6 bases at J, with 14 bases between the two ends. This CDR3 is built from 15 residues. CDR1 and CDR2 (germline): SGHTA, FQGTGA. Written as DNA, the CDR3 is TGTGCCAGCAGCCCAAGCAGACAGGCTAATTCACCCCTCCACTTT. Translated, it gives CASSPSRQANSPLHF.

This chain joins TRBV19 and TRBJ1-1; D possibly corresponds to TRBD1 (5 bases). V lost 3 bases and J lost 4, with 15 bases in between. The germline V gene encodes CDR1 LNHDA and CDR2 SQIVND (reference sequence). CDR3 size: 15 residues. In nucleotides, the CDR3 is TGTGCCAGTAGTATCGGAGATGAGGGGAGCACTGAAGCTTTCTTT. Encoded protein: CASSIGDEGSTEAFF. Looking up the rest from reference TRBV19 and TRBJ1-1 gives the full variable domain: DGGITQSPKYLFRKEGQNVTLSCEQNLNHDAMYWYRQDPGQGLRLIYYSQIVNDFQKGDIAEGYSVSREKKESFPLTVTSAQKNPTAFYLCASSIGDEGSTEAFFGQGTRLTVV.

The V call is TRBV25-1, the J call TRBJ2-3, with D possibly TRBD2 on 5 matching bases. The CDR3 is 18 residues long. With 6 bases removed from V and 6 bases from J, the gap between germline ends came to 28 bases. Germline V gene sequence: CDR1 MGHDK, CDR2 SYGVNS. CDR3 bases: TGTGCCAGCAGCCGAAGGGTCAGGACCCCGCCGGAGGCGGATACGCAGTATTTT. As protein: CASSRRVRTPPEADTQYF.

This rearrangement joins TRBV5-1 to TRBJ2-2; D uncertain. The CDR3 loop spans 15 amino acids. The germline CDR1 and CDR2 sequences are SGHRS and YFSETQ. The V gene lost 2 bases and the J gene lost 3 bases, with 11 bases spanning the gap. The CDR3 loop is CASSFYEPDTGELFF. For the CDR3, the DNA is TGCGCCAGCAGCTTTTACGAACCTGACACCGGGGAGCTGTTTTTT.

V usage is TRBV11-2 and J usage is TRBJ2-1; D call uncertain. Germline V CDR1 and CDR2: SGHAT, FQNNGV. CDR3 length equals 16 residues. Trimming removed 3 bases at V and 0 bases at J, with 12 bases between. CDR3 region: CASSFLNPSSYNEQFF. In DNA, the CDR3 is TGTGCCAGCAGCTTCCTTAATCCCAGCTCCTACAATGAGCAGTTCTTC.

The chain has TRBV11-2 and TRBJ2-1; D is unresolved. The V end was cut by 5 bases, the J end by 9 bases, with 8 bases between. The CDR3 loop spans 11 amino acids. CDR1 is SGHAT, CDR2 FQNNGV, per germline. CDR3 protein: CASSEVGEQFF. The CDR3 nucleotides read TGTGCCAGCAGCGAGGTCGGTGAGCAGTTCTTC.

The count of this clone is one. The gene calls are TRBV5-6 and TRBJ1-4, with D hard to call. Germline V gene lookup returns CDR1 SGHDT and CDR2 YYEEEE. The CDR3 runs 14 residues. The ends were cut back, 4 bases at V and 4 bases at J, with 11 bases in the middle. CDR3 in amino acids: CASSDPQVNEKLFF. In DNA form, the CDR3 reads TGTGCCAGCAGCGACCCTCAAGTTAATGAAAAACTGTTTTTT.

The chain couples TRBV29-1 to TRBJ2-3, with D uncertain. The CDR3 has 11 amino acids. The V gene's germline CDR1 is SQVTM and CDR2 ANQGSEA. V was cut by 8 bases and J by 5 bases, with 11 bases left in between. In DNA form, the CDR3 reads TGCAGCTTCCTCACGGGAGATACGCAGTATTTT. This codes for CSFLTGDTQYF.

The chain employs TRBV5-1 and TRBJ2-3, with D unclear. CDR1 SGHRS and CDR2 YFSETQ come from the germline V gene. Trimming left V 3 bases short and J 0 bases short, with 8 bases between. The CDR3 runs 14 residues. CDR3 amino acids: CASSSRSSTDTQYF. The CDR3 bases are TGCGCCAGCAGCTCCCGTTCGAGCACAGATACGCAGTATTTT.

The V call is TRBV5-3, the J call TRBJ1-5; the D is unclear. TRBV5-3 is treated as an ORF (open reading frame) with a function not yet certain. V shed 5 bases and J shed 10 bases, with 1 base lying between them. The CDR3 loop spans 8 amino acids. The CDR3 region has the DNA TGTGCCAGAAGTCCCCAGCATTTT. It specifies CARSPQHF.

This clone was recorded only once. This chain uses TRBV10-3 with TRBJ2-1; 13 nucleotides line up with TRBD2. The junction had 7 bases not matched to a gene; V was cut back by 6 bases and J by 5 bases. Germline V gives CDR1 ENHRY, CDR2 SYGVKD. The CDR3 runs to 16 residues. The CDR3 nucleotides are TGTGCCATCAGCTGGACTAGCGGGGGTACAAACAATGAGCAGTTCTTC. This codes for CAISWTSGGTNNEQFF.

V gene TRBV29-1 combines with J gene TRBJ2-1, with D perhaps matching TRBD1 (5 bases). Germline V gives CDR1 SQVTM, CDR2 ANQGSEA. This CDR3 region has 13 residues. Trimming stripped 7 bases from V and 7 bases from J, with 17 bases between. CDR3 protein: CSGGAVGWNEQFF. In DNA form, the CDR3 reads TGCAGCGGTGGGGCCGTGGGTTGGAATGAGCAGTTCTTC.

V usage is TRBV5-4 and J usage is TRBJ2-4; tentative D call: TRBD1 (5 bases). With 0 bases removed from V and 5 bases from J, the gap between germline ends came to 12 bases. Germline values: CDR1 SGHNT, CDR2 YYREEE (reference sequence). The CDR3 contains 15 residues. CDR3 residues: CASSLGQGAENIQYF. In nucleotides, the CDR3 is TGTGCCAGCAGCTTGGGGCAGGGTGCTGAAAACATTCAGTACTTC. Drawing the rest from reference TRBV5-4 and TRBJ2-4, the complete variable domain is ETGVTQSPTHLIKTRGQQVTLRCSSQSGHNTVSWYQQALGQGPQFIFQYYREEENGRGNFPPRFSGLQFPNYSSELNVNALELDDSALYLCASSLGQGAENIQYFGAGTRLSVL.

The gene calls are TRBV5-1 and TRBJ1-1; a possible D gene is TRBD1 (6 bases). Trimming removed 4 bases at V and 1 base at J, with 8 bases between. CDR1 is SGHRS, CDR2 YFSETQ, per germline. The CDR3 has 13 residues. Written as DNA, the CDR3 is TGCGCCAGCAGCCGGGACACGAACACTGAAGCTTTCTTT. Its protein product is CASSRDTNTEAFF.

The chain is built from TRBV5-1 and TRBJ1-3; 7 nucleotides match TRBD1. This CDR3 comprises 15 residues. Germline lookup yields CDR1 SGHRS and CDR2 YFSETQ. V lost 2 bases, J lost 1 base, and 3 bases stayed unmatched. The CDR3 coding sequence is TGCGCCAGCAGCTTTATGGGACAGTCTGGAAACACCATATATTTT. Translation: CASSFMGQSGNTIYF.

The chain carries TRBV7-9 and TRBJ2-3; D possibly matches TRBD1 or TRBD2 (5 bases each). Germline assignment: CDR1 SEHNR and CDR2 FQNEAQ (reference sequence). Trimming took 6 bases from V and 4 from J, leaving 17 bases between them. There are 15 residues in the CDR3. CDR3 sequence: CASREYGRGADTQYF. CDR3 nucleotide sequence: TGTGCCAGCAGGGAGTACGGAAGAGGGGCAGATACGCAGTATTTT.

This clone occurred a few times. The chain has TRBV10-1 and TRBJ2-5, with 7 positions matching TRBD2. Germline lookup yields CDR1 WNHNN and CDR2 SYGVQD (reference sequence). V lost 7 bases and J lost 5; bases outside the gene matches: 10. The CDR3 spans 14 residues. The CDR3 here is CASKVGREGETQYF. The CDR3 DNA reads as TGCGCCAGCAAAGTTGGCAGGGAGGGGGAGACCCAGTACTTC.

This chain uses TRBV18 with TRBJ2-6; 8 positions match TRBD1. The J segment lost 0 bases and the V segment lost 3 bases, leaving 7 bases of the junction unmatched. The CDR3 has 18 amino acids. The germline gives CDR1 KGHSH, CDR2 LQKENI. The CDR3 DNA reads as TGTGCCAGCTCACCCCGGGACACAGGGGGCTCTGGGGCCAACGTCCTGACTTTC. This sequence encodes CASSPRDTGGSGANVLTF.

The gene calls are TRBV7-9 and TRBJ1-2, with D perhaps matching TRBD1 (5 bases). The CDR3 loop spans 17 amino acids. Trimming took off 0 bases at V and 4 bases at J, with 18 bases between the two ends. Germline V lookup: CDR1 SEHNR, CDR2 FQNEAQ (reference sequence). The CDR3 is CASSLAGRDVSVYGYTF. CDR3 bases: TGTGCCAGCAGCTTAGCTGGCAGGGACGTCTCCGTCTATGGCTACACCTTC.

The chain is built from TRBV5-1 and TRBJ1-1, with 11 bases lining up with TRBD1. There are 16 residues in the CDR3. The germline V gene encodes CDR1 SGHRS and CDR2 YFSETQ. The V and J ends lost 4 bases and 4 bases, in that order; junction bases with no gene match: 9. The DNA for the CDR3 is TGCGCCAGCAGCGTATCCGGGACAGGGGGGGGCACTGAAGCTTTCTTT. It encodes CASSVSGTGGGTEAFF.

The chain links TRBV5-1 to TRBJ2-2, with 9 bases lining up with TRBD1. Trimming at V came to 0 bases and at J to 7 bases, leaving 4 bases not matched to a gene. Germline V gives CDR1 SGHRS, CDR2 YFSETQ. The CDR3 contains 15 residues. CDR3 amino acids: CASSLDRGLSGELFF. CDR3 DNA: TGCGCCAGCAGCTTGGACAGGGGGCTGAGCGGGGAGCTGTTTTTT. Full variable domain (outside the CDR3, taken from reference TRBV5-1 and TRBJ2-2): KAGVTQTPRYLIKTRGQQVTLSCSPISGHRSVSWYQQTPGQGLQFLFEYFSETQRNKGNFPGRFSGRQFSNSRSEMNVSTLELGDSALYLCASSLDRGLSGELFFGEGSRLTVL.

The chain uses TRBV29-1 and TRBJ2-3, with TRBD2 matching over 13 bases. This CDR3 region has 15 residues. Per the germline V gene, CDR1 is SQVTM and CDR2 is ANQGSEA. The J segment lost 6 bases and the V segment lost 4 bases, leaving 7 bases of the junction unmatched. CDR3 DNA: TGCAGCGTTGGGACTAGCGGGGGCTTCGGGGATACGCAGTATTTT. It encodes CSVGTSGGFGDTQYF.